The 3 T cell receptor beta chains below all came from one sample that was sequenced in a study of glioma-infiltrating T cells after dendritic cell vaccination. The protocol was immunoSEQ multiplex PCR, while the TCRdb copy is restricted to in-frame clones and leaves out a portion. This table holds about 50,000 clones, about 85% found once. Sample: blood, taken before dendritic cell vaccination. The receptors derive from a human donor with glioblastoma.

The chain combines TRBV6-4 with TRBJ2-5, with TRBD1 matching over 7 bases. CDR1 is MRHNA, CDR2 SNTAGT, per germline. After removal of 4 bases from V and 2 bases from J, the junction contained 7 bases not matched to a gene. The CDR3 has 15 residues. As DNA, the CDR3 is TGTGCCAGCAGTGGCCGGACAGGTTCACAAGAGACCCAGTACTTC. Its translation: CASSGRTGSQETQYF.

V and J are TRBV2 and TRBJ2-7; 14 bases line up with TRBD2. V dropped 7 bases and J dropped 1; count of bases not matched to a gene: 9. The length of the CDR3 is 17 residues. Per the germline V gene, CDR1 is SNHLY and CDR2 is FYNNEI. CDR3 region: CASITGLAGEGSYEQYF. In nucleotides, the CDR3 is TGTGCCAGCATAACGGGACTAGCGGGAGAAGGATCCTACGAGCAGTACTTC.

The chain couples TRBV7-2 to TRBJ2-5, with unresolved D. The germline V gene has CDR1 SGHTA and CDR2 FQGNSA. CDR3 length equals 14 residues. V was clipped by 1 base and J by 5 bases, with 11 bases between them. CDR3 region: CASSLGAARETQYF. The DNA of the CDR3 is TGTGCCAGCAGCTTAGGTGCGGCGAGGGAGACCCAGTACTTC.